This is a list of T cell receptor beta chains from one sample in a study of human T cells and chemical hapten exposure. TCRdb redid the calling of the RACE reads with MiXCR, one entry per CDR3 protein. The table has about 71,000 distinct CDR3 sequences, about 9.1% seen once. The sample in question was whole blood, obtained in connection with sensitization to the hapten diphenylcyclopropenone (DPC). The source is a woman aged 40-49 years with alopecia areata. Some clones in this sample may be carry-over from other donors' samples. Both conserved end residues are part of each CDR3. Clone size, where shown, is once, few, many, or a class for clones that have expanded.

abundance | v_gene | CDR3aa
many | TRBV6-2/TRBV6-3 | CASSGTAPNEQYF
NA | TRBV10-3 | CAISGQGNSNQPQHF
many | TRBV12-3/TRBV12-4 | CASSRLARGNQPQHF
NA | TRBV7-2 | CASSLVIAVGTDTQYF
many | TRBV5-6 | CASSWRAGRNSPLHF
many | TRBV3-1 | CASSLSTGELFF
many | TRBV7-2 | CASSLQGPYEQYF
many | TRBV7-9 | CASSPDIPLAFF
NA | TRBV6-1 | CASSEGLTGALYEQYF
many | TRBV7-3 | CASSLTFGQGGGEKLFF